This TCR beta chain was recovered during a study of regulatory T cells in long-lasting Graves disease. This clonotype was counted at least ten times. Construction of TCR beta libraries relied on iRepertoire HTBI primers and on Arm-PCR targeting CDR3 regions. TCRdb re-called the multiplex PCR reads through MiXCR, storing one row per CDR3 protein. The table includes about 240,000 distinct CDR3 sequences, roughly a fifth detected once. The CDR3 runs 14 residues. Germline CDR1 reads KGHSH; CDR2 reads LQKENI. The V gene lost 4 bases and the J gene lost 6 bases, with 15 bases spanning the gap. Indicated time point: newly diagnosed GD, antithyroid drugs for less than 3 months. RNA from PBMCs was the source of the TCR library.

The receptor was derived from a female donor with Graves disease. Here the sequenced sample was peripheral blood mononuclear cells (PBMCs), taken at new diagnosis, from a patient treated with antithyroid drugs. The chain has TRBV18 and TRBJ1-1, with D perhaps matching TRBD1 (5 bases). In DNA form, the CDR3 reads TGTGCCAGCTCACAGCAGGGAGGTGAGGCTGAAGCTTTCTTT. This codes for CASSQQGGEAEAFF.